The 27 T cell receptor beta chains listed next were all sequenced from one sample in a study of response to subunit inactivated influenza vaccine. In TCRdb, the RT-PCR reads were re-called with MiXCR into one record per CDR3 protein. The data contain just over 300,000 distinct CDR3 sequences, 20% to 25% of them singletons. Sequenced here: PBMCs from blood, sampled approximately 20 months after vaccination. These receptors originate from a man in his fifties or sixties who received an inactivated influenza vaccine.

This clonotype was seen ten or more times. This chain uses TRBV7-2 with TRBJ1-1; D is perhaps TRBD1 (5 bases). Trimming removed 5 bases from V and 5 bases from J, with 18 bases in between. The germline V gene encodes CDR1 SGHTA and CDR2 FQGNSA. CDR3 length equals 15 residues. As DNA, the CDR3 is TGTGCCAGCAGCACCCCCCCAGGGCGAGGGACTGAAGCTTTCTTT. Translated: CASSTPPGRGTEAFF.

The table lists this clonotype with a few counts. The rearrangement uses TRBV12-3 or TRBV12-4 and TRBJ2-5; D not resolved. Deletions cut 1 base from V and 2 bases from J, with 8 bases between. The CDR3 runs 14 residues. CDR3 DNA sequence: TGTGCCAGCAGTTTAGAGGCTGTTCAAGAGACCCAGTACTTC. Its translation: CASSLEAVQETQYF.

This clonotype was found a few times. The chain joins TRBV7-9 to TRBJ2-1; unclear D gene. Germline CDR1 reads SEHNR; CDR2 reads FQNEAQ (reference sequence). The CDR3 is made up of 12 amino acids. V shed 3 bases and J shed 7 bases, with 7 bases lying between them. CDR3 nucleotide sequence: TGTGCCAGCAGCTTCCCACTGAATGAGCAGTTCTTC. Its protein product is CASSFPLNEQFF.

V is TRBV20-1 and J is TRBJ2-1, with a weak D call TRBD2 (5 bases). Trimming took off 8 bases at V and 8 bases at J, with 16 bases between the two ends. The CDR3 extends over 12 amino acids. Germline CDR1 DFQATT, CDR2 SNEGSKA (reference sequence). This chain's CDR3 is CSTGYPRDEQFF. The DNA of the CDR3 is TGCAGTACTGGATACCCGCGGGATGAGCAGTTCTTC.

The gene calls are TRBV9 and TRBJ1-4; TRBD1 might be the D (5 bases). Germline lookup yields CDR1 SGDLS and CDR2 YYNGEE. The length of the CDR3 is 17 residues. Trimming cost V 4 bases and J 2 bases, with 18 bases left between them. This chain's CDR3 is CASSRRGPWGTNEKLFF. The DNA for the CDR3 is TGTGCCAGCAGCCGTCGCGGGCCTTGGGGGACTAATGAAAAACTGTTTTTT.

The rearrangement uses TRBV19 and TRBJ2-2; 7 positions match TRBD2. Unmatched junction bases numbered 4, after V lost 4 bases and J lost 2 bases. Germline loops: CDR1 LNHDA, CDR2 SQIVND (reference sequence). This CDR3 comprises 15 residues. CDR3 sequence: CASSTRDYNTGELFF. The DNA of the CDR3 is TGTGCCAGTAGTACCCGGGACTACAACACCGGGGAGCTGTTTTTT.

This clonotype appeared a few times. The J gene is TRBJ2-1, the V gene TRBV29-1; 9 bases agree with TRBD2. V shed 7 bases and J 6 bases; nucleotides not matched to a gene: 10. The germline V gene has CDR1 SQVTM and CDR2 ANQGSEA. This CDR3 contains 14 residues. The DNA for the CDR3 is TGCAGCGGGCGCGGGAGGGGCTTTGGCAATGAGCAGTTCTTC. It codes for CSGRGRGFGNEQFF.

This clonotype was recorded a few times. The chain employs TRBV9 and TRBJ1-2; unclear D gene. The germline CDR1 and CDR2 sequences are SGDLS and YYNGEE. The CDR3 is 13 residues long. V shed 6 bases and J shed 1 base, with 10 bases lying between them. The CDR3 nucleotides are TGTGCCAGCAACGGGGAGGGTAACTATGGCTACACCTTC. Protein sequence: CASNGEGNYGYTF.

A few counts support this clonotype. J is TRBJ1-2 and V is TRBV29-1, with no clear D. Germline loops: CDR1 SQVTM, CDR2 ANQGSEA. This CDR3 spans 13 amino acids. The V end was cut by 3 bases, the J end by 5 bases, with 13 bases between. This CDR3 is CSVDVSGWYGYTF. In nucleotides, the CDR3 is TGCAGCGTTGATGTCAGCGGATGGTATGGCTACACCTTC.

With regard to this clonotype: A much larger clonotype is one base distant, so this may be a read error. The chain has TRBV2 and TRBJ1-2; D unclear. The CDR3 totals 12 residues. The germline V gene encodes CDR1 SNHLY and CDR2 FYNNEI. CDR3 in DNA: TGTGCCTGCAGTGAGACATCTTATGGCTACACCTTC. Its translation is CACSETSYGYTF.

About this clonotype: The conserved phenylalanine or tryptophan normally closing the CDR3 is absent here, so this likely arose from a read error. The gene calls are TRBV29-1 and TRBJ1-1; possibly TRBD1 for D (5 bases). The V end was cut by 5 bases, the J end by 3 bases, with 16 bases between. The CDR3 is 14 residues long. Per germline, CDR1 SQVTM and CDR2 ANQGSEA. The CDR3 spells CSVTAVGGYTEAFL. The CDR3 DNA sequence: TGCAGCGTTACCGCCGTGGGGGGATACACTGAAGCTTTCCTT.

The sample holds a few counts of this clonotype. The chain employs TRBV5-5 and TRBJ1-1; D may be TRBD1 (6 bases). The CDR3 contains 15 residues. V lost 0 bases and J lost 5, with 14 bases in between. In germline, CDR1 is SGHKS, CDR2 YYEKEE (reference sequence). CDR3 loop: CASSLAYAGETEAFF. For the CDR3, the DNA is TGTGCCAGCAGCTTGGCATATGCAGGGGAGACTGAAGCTTTCTTT.

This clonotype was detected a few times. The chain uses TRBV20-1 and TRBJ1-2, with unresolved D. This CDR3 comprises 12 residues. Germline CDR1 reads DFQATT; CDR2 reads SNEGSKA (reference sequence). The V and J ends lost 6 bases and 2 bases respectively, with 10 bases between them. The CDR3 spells CSAKSPNYGYTF. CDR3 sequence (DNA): TGCAGTGCCAAGTCACCAAACTATGGCTACACCTTC.

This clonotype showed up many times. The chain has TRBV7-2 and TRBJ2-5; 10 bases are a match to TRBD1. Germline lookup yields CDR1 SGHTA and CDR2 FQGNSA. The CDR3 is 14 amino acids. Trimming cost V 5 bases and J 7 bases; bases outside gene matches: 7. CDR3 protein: CASSPGTGDRTQYF. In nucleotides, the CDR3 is TGTGCCAGCAGCCCCGGGACAGGGGATCGGACCCAGTACTTC.

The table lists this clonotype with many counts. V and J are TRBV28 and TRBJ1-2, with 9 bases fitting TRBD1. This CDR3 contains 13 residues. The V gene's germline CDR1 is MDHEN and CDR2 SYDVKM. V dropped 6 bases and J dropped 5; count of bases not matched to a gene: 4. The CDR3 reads CASRIGQGYGYTF. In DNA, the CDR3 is TGTGCCAGCAGGATTGGACAGGGGTATGGCTACACCTTC.

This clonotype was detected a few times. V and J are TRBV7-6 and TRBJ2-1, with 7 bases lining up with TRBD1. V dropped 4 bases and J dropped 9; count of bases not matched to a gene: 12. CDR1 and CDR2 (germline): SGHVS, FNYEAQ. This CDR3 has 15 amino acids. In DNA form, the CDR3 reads TGTGCCAGCAGCTCTACCGGGACAGCTTTTGGTGAGCAGTTCTTC. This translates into CASSSTGTAFGEQFF.

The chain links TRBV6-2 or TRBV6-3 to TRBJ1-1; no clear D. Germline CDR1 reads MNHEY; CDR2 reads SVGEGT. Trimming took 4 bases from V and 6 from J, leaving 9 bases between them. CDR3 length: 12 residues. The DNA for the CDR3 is TGTGCCAGCAGTTCGGGAGGCGCTGAAGCTTTCTTT. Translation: CASSSGGAEAFF.

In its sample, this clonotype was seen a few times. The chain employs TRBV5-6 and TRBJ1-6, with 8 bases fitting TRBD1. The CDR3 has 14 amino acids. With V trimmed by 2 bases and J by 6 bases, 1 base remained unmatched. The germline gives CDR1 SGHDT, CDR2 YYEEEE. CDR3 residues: CASSLQGVNSPLHF. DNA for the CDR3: TGTGCCAGCAGCTTACAGGGGGTTAATTCACCCCTCCACTTT.

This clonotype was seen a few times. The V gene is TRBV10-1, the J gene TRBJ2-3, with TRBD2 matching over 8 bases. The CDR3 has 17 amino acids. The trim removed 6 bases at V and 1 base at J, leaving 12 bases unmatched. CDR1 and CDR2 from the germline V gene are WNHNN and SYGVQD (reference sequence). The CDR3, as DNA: TGCGCCAGCAGCCCTATCAGCGGGGGTTACGGCACAGATACGCAGTATTTT. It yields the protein CASSPISGGYGTDTQYF.

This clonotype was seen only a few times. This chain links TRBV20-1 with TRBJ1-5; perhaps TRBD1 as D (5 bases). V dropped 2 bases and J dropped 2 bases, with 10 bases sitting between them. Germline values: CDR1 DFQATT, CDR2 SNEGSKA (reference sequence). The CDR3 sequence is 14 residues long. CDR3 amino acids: CSARKGAGNQPQHF. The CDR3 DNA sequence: TGCAGTGCTAGAAAAGGGGCCGGCAATCAGCCCCAGCATTTT.

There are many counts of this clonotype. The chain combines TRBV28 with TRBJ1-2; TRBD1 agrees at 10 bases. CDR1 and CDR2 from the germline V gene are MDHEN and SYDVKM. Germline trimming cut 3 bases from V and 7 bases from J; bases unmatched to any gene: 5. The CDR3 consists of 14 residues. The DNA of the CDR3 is TGTGCCAGCAGTTTCTTGGACAGGGGGGGTGGCTACACCTTC. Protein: CASSFLDRGGGYTF.

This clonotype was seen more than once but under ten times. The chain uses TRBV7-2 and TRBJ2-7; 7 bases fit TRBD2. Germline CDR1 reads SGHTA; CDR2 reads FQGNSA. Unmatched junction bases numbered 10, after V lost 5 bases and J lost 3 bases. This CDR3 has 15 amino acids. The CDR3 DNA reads TGTGCCAGCAGCCCCACCTCTAGCGGTTACTACGAGCAGTACTTC. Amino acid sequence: CASSPTSSGYYEQYF.

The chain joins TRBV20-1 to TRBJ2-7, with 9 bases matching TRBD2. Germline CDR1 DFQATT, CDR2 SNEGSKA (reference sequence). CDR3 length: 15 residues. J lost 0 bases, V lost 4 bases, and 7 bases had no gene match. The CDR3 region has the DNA TGCAGTGCTACTACCGGGACTAGCAACTCCTACGAGCAGTACTTC. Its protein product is CSATTGTSNSYEQYF.

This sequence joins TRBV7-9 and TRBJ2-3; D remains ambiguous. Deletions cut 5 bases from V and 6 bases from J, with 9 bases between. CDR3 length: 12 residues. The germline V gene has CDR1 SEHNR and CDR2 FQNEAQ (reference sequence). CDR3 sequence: CASSRISDTQYF. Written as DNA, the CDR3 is TGTGCCAGCAGCCGGATCTCGGATACGCAGTATTTT.

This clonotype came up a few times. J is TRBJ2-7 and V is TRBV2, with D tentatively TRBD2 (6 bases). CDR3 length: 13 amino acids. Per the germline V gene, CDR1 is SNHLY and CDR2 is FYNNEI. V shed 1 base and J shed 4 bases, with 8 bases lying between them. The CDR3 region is CASSEGSGYEQYF. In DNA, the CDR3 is TGTGCCAGCAGTGAAGGGAGCGGGTACGAGCAGTACTTC.

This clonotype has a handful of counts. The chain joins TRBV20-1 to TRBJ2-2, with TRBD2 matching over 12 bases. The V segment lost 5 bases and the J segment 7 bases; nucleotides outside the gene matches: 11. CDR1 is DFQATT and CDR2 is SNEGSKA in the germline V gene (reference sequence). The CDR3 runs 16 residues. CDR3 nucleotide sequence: TGCAGTGCTTCTCCAAGACTAGCGGGAGTGGTCGGGGAGCTGTTTTTT. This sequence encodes CSASPRLAGVVGELFF.

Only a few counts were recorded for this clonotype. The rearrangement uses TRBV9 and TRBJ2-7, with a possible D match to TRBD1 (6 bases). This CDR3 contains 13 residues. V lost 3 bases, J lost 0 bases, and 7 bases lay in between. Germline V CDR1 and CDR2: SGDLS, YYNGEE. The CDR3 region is CASSGTDSYEQYF. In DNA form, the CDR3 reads TGTGCCAGCAGCGGGACAGACTCCTACGAGCAGTACTTC.